The T cell receptor beta chain described here comes from a study of blood T cells in healthy people across ages. A few counts support this clonotype. V was shortened by 2 bases and J by 5 bases, with 7 bases between the two germline ends. The CDR3 totals 12 residues. Primers used in a second PCR of roughly 7 to 11 cycles were a sample-barcoded 5' primer and a J-beta primer mix. One entry per CDR3 protein results from TCRdb running MiXCR on the 5' RACE reads. The table records about 970,000 distinct CDR3 sequences, 51% of them present only once. The chain employs TRBV12-3 or TRBV12-4 and TRBJ2-7, with D unresolved. Sequencing was carried out using blood. The clonotype originates from a woman aged 60-70 years in good health. CDR3 protein: CASSLSYDEQYF. The CDR3 coding sequence is TGTGCCAGCAGTTTATCCTACGACGAGCAGTACTTC.